The source of this TCR beta chain is a study of T cell changes during pregnancy in multiple sclerosis. Measured with immunoSEQ multiplex PCR; TCRdb has only the in-frame clones, and not every one. Of roughly 61,000 clones in the sample, roughly 90% are singletons; the top ten hold 2.5% to 3.5%. Looked up from germline, CDR1 is SGHKS and CDR2 is YYEKEE (reference sequence). This CDR3 spans 14 amino acids. V was cut by 0 bases and J by 1 base, with 7 bases left in between. The starting material was peripheral blood, obtained in the first trimester of pregnancy. This rearrangement joins TRBV5-5 to TRBJ2-5; D unclear. This sequence was found in a female donor in good health, enrolled as a control in a pregnancy study. Written as DNA, the CDR3 is TGTGCCAGCAGCTTGGTTCAGTTCCAAGAGACCCAGTACTTC. It encodes CASSLVQFQETQYF.